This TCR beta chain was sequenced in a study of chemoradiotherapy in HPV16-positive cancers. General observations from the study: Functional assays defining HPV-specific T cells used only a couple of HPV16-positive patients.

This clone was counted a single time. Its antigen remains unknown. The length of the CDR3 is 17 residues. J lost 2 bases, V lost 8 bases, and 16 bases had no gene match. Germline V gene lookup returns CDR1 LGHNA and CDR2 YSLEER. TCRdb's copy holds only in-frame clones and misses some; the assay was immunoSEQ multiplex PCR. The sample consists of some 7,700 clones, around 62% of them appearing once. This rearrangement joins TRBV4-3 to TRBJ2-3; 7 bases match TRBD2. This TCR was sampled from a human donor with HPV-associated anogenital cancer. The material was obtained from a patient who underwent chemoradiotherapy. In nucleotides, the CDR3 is TGCGCCAGCGCAGCCCGCCCTGCGGGGGACCCCACAGATACGCAGTATTTT. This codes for CASAARPAGDPTDTQYF.